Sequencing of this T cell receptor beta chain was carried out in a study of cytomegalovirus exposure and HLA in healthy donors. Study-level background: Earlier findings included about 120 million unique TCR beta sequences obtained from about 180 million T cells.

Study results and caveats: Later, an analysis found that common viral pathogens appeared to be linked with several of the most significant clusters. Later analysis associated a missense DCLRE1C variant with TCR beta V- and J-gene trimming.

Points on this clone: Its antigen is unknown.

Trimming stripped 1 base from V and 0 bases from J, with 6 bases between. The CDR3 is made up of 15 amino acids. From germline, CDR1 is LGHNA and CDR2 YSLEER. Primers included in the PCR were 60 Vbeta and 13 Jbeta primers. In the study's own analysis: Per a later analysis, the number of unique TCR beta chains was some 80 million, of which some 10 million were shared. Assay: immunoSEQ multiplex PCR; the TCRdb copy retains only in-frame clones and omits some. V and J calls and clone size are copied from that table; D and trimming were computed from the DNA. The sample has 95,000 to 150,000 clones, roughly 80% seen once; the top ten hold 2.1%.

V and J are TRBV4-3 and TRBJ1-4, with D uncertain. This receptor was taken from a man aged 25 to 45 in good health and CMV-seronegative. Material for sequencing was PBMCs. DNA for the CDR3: TGCGCCAGCAGCCAAGGGGCAACAACTAATGAAAAACTGTTTTTT. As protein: CASSQGATTNEKLFF.